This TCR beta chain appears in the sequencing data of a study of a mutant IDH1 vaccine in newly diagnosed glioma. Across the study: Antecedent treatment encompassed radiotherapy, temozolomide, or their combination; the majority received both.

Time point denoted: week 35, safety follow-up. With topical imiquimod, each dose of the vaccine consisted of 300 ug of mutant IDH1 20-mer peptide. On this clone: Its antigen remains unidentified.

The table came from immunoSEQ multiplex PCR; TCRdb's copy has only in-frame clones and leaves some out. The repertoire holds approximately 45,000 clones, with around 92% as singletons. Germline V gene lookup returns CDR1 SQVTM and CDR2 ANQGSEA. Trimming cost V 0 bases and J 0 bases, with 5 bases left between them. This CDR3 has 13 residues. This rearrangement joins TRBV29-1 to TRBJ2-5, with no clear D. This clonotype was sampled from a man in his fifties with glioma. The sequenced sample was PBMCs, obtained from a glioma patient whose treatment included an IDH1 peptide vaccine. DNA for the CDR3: TGCAGCGTTGAAGATTTCCACCAAGAGACCCAGTACTTC. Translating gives CSVEDFHQETQYF.